These 13 T cell receptor beta chains originate from one sample sequenced in a study of read filtering for tumor transcriptome and immune sequencing. The library was built from around 0.4 ug RNA with molecular barcoded adaptors for alpha/delta and beta/gamma chains. TCRdb analysed the reads with MiXCR anew, one entry per CDR3 protein. The data hold about 38,000 distinct CDR3 sequences, with roughly 15% observed a single time. What was sequenced was a population of CD138-negative cells sorted from bone marrow. These receptors were obtained from a donor aged 40 or older with multiple myeloma.

This clonotype was seen many times. The chain's CDR3 is CASSSTSGARTDTQYF. The DNA for the CDR3 is TGCGCCAGCAGCTCTACTAGCGGGGCTCGCACAGATACGCAGTATTTT. J is TRBJ2-3 and V is TRBV5-1; 10 bases agree with TRBD2. This CDR3 is built from 16 residues. The J segment lost 1 base and the V segment lost 3 bases, leaving 5 bases of the junction unmatched. The germline gives CDR1 SGHRS, CDR2 YFSETQ.

V usage is TRBV28 and J usage is TRBJ2-2; TRBD1 aligns across 8 bases. The CDR3 is made up of 14 amino acids. The V segment lost 6 bases and the J segment 6 bases; nucleotides outside the gene matches: 6. Germline values: CDR1 MDHEN, CDR2 SYDVKM. In DNA form, the CDR3 reads TGTGCCAGCAGCCGGACAGGGAAGGCCGGGGAGCTGTTTTTT. Protein sequence: CASSRTGKAGELFF.

There are many counts of this clonotype. The rearrangement links TRBV27 to TRBJ2-1, with D possibly being TRBD1 (6 bases). CDR1 is MNHEY and CDR2 is SMNVEV in the germline V gene (reference sequence). Deletions cut 5 bases from V and 1 base from J, with 15 bases between. The CDR3 contains 16 residues. The chain's CDR3 is CASSPRGRLSYNEQFF. The CDR3 DNA reads TGTGCCAGCAGTCCCAGGGGACGCCTATCCTACAATGAGCAGTTCTTC.

This clonotype was recorded at least ten times. This chain joins TRBV20-1 and TRBJ2-1; TRBD1 aligns across 7 bases. In germline, CDR1 is DFQATT, CDR2 SNEGSKA (reference sequence). The CDR3 extends over 16 amino acids. The trim removed 5 bases at V and 2 bases at J, leaving 12 bases unmatched. The CDR3 bases are TGCAGTGCTCGGAAACTACAGGGGATCCCCTACAATGAGCAGTTCTTC. Protein: CSARKLQGIPYNEQFF.

This clonotype was counted ten times or more. The chain combines TRBV7-2 with TRBJ2-6; 9 bases are shared with TRBD1. Trimming removed 3 bases from V and 0 bases from J; junction bases left unmatched: 9. Germline loops: CDR1 SGHTA, CDR2 FQGNSA. The CDR3 spans 19 residues. DNA of the CDR3: TGTGCCAGCAGCTTCAGGGCGGGACAGGGCCGCTCTGGGGCCAACGTCCTGACTTTC. Translating it yields CASSFRAGQGRSGANVLTF.

The table lists this clonotype with many counts. J is TRBJ2-7 and V is TRBV7-2; 9 bases fit TRBD1. In germline, CDR1 is SGHTA, CDR2 FQGNSA. The CDR3 contains 15 residues. V lost 0 bases and J lost 3; bases outside the gene matches: 3. CDR3 DNA: TGTGCCAGCAGCTTAGCGGGGACAGGGATCTACGAGCAGTACTTC. This sequence encodes CASSLAGTGIYEQYF.

This clonotype was seen repeatedly, ten times or more. The chain combines TRBV28 with TRBJ1-3, with TRBD1 matching over 11 bases. Germline V gene sequence: CDR1 MDHEN, CDR2 SYDVKM. The junction had 6 bases not matched to a gene; V was cut back by 5 bases and J by 3 bases. CDR3 length equals 16 residues. CDR3 DNA sequence: TGTGCCAGCAGTCGGTCCGGGACAGGGGGTGGAAACACCATATATTTT. Its protein is CASSRSGTGGGNTIYF.

This clonotype occurred many times. This chain joins TRBV6-1 and TRBJ2-5; 9 positions agree with TRBD2. V was pared by 5 bases and J by 1 base, with 8 bases of the junction left unmatched. CDR3 length equals 16 residues. Germline V gene sequence: CDR1 MNHNS, CDR2 SASEGT. Written as DNA, the CDR3 is TGTGCCAGCAGTCCCCAACTAGCGGGTTTCCAAGAGACCCAGTACTTC. This gives the protein CASSPQLAGFQETQYF.

This clonotype has at least ten counts. The chain is built from TRBV20-1 and TRBJ2-5; TRBD1 matches 8 bases. V trimming: 3 bases; J trimming: 5 bases; junction bases outside the gene matches: 5. The CDR3 spans 13 residues. CDR1 and CDR2 from the germline V gene are DFQATT and SNEGSKA (reference sequence). CDR3 in amino acids: CSARDRVGETQYF. The CDR3 DNA follows: TGCAGTGCTAGGGACAGGGTAGGGGAGACCCAGTACTTC.

At least ten counts were recorded for this clonotype. J is TRBJ2-7 and V is TRBV20-1; maybe TRBD2 (7 bases). V shed 0 bases and J shed 7 bases, with 16 bases lying between them. CDR1 DFQATT and CDR2 SNEGSKA come from the germline V gene (reference sequence). The CDR3 runs to 14 residues. CDR3 region: CSARDGRGAEEQYF. The CDR3 DNA reads as TGCAGTGCTAGAGACGGTCGGGGGGCGGAGGAGCAGTACTTC.

This clonotype has a count of ten or more. V is TRBV6-5 and J is TRBJ2-2; D is possibly TRBD1 (7 bases). The CDR3 runs 15 residues. Trimming removed 5 bases at V and 3 bases at J, with 13 bases between. The germline V gene encodes CDR1 MNHEY and CDR2 SVGAGI. CDR3 in amino acids: CASSRGTADTGELFF. CDR3 DNA sequence: TGTGCCAGCAGTCGCGGGACAGCTGACACCGGGGAGCTGTTTTTT.

Concerning this clonotype: One end of the junction varies from germline; a read error may be responsible. This rearrangement joins TRBV7-8 to TRBJ2-1, with D maybe TRBD2 (6 bases). The CDR3 has 14 residues. Germline CDR1 SGHVS, CDR2 FQNEAQ. DNA of the CDR3: TGTGCCGGCAGCCCATCGGGAGCCTACAATGAGCAGTCCTTC. Its translation is CAGSPSGAYNEQSF.

This clonotype has ten or more counts. The chain couples TRBV20-1 to TRBJ2-7; tentative D call: TRBD2 (5 bases). Trimming took off 6 bases at V and 3 bases at J, with 15 bases between the two ends. The CDR3 has 13 residues. Germline CDR1 DFQATT, CDR2 SNEGSKA (reference sequence). In nucleotides, the CDR3 is TGCAGTGCGGAACTAGGACGGGACTACGAGCAGTACTTC. Translation gives CSAELGRDYEQYF.